Listed below are T cell receptor beta chains from one sample, sequenced in a study of molecular identifiers for immune sequencing clone quantification. TCRdb analysed the PCR reads with MiXCR anew, one entry per CDR3 protein. The sample has over 85,000 distinct CDR3 sequences, about 35% seen once. The sequenced sample was naive CD8+ T cells from blood, with Jurkat cell RNA spiked in. Receptor source: a human donor in good health. Some libraries in this study had Jurkat cell RNA spiked in. Both conserved end residues are part of each CDR3. A D gene is named only where the DNA matches it firmly. Expanded clones are given a class, and other clones once, few, many or no size at all.

CASNREADNSPLHF	TGTGCCAGCAACCGGGAAGCAGATAATTCACCCCTCCACTTT	TRBV5-6	many	14	TRBJ1-6	.
CATRGGSSKTQYF	TGTGCCACCCGGGGGGGGAGTTCGAAGACCCAGTACTTC	TRBV12-3/TRBV12-4	many	13	TRBJ2-5	TRBD2
CASSVSNYGYTF	TGTGCCAGCAGCGTCAGCAACTATGGCTACACCTTC	TRBV9	few	12	TRBJ1-2	.
CASSTQAGNTIYF	TGTGCCAGCAGCACACAGGCCGGAAACACCATATATTTT	TRBV7-3	few	13	TRBJ1-3	.
CASTPPTQQTYEQYF	TGTGCCAGCACCCCCCCGACCCAGCAGACCTACGAGCAGTACTTC	TRBV11-2	.	15	TRBJ2-7	.
CASSFLTDQPQRF	TGTGCCAGCAGCTTCCTTACCGATCAGCCCCAGCGTTTT	TRBV5-3	.	13	TRBJ1-5	.
CASSYPPTGGAETQYF	TGTGCCAGCAGTTACCCCCCGACAGGGGGCGCGGAGACCCAGTACTTC	TRBV28	few	16	TRBJ2-5	TRBD1
CASSGRGPVSYEQYF	TGTGCCAGCAGTGGAAGGGGGCCCGTCTCCTACGAGCAGTACTTC	TRBV25-1	.	15	TRBJ2-7	TRBD1
CASSFSVSGRGSDTQYF	TGTGCCAGCAGTTTCTCCGTTAGCGGGAGAGGCTCAGATACGCAGTATTTT	TRBV6-6	few	17	TRBJ2-3	TRBD2
CASRAGIIATDTQYF	TGTGCCAGCAGGGCCGGGATTATAGCCACAGATACGCAGTATTTT	TRBV28	many	15	TRBJ2-3	.
CASSLRFGGTDTQYF	TGTGCCAGCAGCTTAAGATTTGGCGGCACAGATACGCAGTATTTT	TRBV11-2	.	15	TRBJ2-3	.
CASTGALDTEAFF	TGTGCCAGCACGGGGGCCCTTGACACTGAAGCTTTCTTT	TRBV28	many	13	TRBJ1-1	.
CATRDRGSSPLHF	TGTGCCACCCGGGACAGGGGTAGTTCACCCCTCCACTTT	TRBV28	.	13	TRBJ1-6	TRBD1
CASRDGGSVMSYEQYF	TGTGCCAGCAGGGACGGCGGGAGTGTGATGTCCTACGAGCAGTACTTC	TRBV12-3/TRBV12-4	.	16	TRBJ2-7	TRBD2
CASSYQPGHSSYEQYF	TGTGCCAGCAGCTACCAACCGGGACATAGCTCCTACGAGCAGTACTTC	TRBV7-9	.	16	TRBJ2-7	.
CASSSLGYRAKNIQYF	TGTGCCAGCAGTTCCCTGGGTTACAGGGCCAAAAACATTCAGTACTTC	TRBV28	many	16	TRBJ2-4	.
CASSLAGQGPSSYEQYF	TGTGCCAGCAGTTTAGCGGGACAGGGCCCCAGCTCCTACGAGCAGTACTTC	TRBV27	.	17	TRBJ2-7	TRBD1
CASSAFVAEQYF	TGTGCCAGCAGTGCCTTTGTCGCCGAGCAGTACTTC	TRBV12-3/TRBV12-4	.	12	TRBJ2-7	.
CASSIEGVEWSEQFF	TGTGCCAGCAGTATAGAGGGAGTCGAATGGAGTGAGCAGTTCTTC	TRBV28	.	15	TRBJ2-1	.
CASSFGGGKNIQYF	TGTGCCAGCAGCTTCGGTGGAGGCAAAAACATTCAGTACTTC	TRBV27	.	14	TRBJ2-4	.
CASSLYSTADTQHF	TGTGCCAGCAGCTTATATAGTACAGCAGATACGCAGCATTTT	TRBV5-6	.	14	TRBJ1-5	.
CASSESTAGLTDTQYF	TGCGCCAGCAGTGAGTCGACCGCGGGCCTCACAGATACGCAGTATTTT	TRBV10-2	.	16	TRBJ2-3	.
CASRYGTGIANEQFF	TGTGCCAGCCGATATGGGACGGGGATCGCAAATGAGCAGTTCTTC	TRBV2	.	15	TRBJ2-1	.
CASSPGQGLNGYTF	TGTGCCAGCTCACCGGGACAGGGTTTGAATGGCTACACCTTC	TRBV18	many	14	TRBJ1-2	TRBD1
CSAPDVVQYF	TGCAGTGCGCCTGACGTAGTTCAGTACTTC	TRBV20-1	few	10	TRBJ2-4	.
CASSWSGGSAYEQYF	TGTGCCAGCAGCTGGTCCGGGGGGTCGGCCTACGAGCAGTACTTC	TRBV13	many	15	TRBJ2-7	TRBD2
CASSLTPTRANVLTF	TGTGCCAGCAGCCTGACACCTACCAGGGCCAACGTCCTGACTTTC	TRBV7-6	many	15	TRBJ2-6	.
CASMGGNYEQYF	TGTGCCAGCATGGGCGGAAACTACGAGCAGTACTTC	TRBV27	.	12	TRBJ2-7	.
CASSLVVLAWNEQFF	TGTGCCAGCAGCTTAGTGGTCCTAGCGTGGAATGAGCAGTTCTTC	TRBV11-2	few	15	TRBJ2-1	.
CASSIVFTDTQYF	TGTGCCAGCAGCATCGTGTTTACAGATACGCAGTATTTT	TRBV6-2/TRBV6-3	.	13	TRBJ2-3	.
CASSSRAYEQYF	TGTGCCAGCAGCTCCCGTGCCTACGAGCAGTACTTC	TRBV7-9	.	12	TRBJ2-7	.
CASSWEYTQYF	TGTGCCAGCAGCTGGGAGTATACGCAGTATTTT	TRBV7-8	many	11	TRBJ2-3	.
CASINSPQGTNYGYTF	TGTGCCAGTATCAATTCACCCCAAGGGACAAATTATGGCTACACCTTC	TRBV19	few	16	TRBJ1-2	.
CASSLWQGQLGYGYTF	TGTGCCAGCAGCTTGTGGCAGGGGCAACTAGGCTATGGCTACACCTTC	TRBV5-3	.	16	TRBJ1-2	.
CASSFSGSLNNEQFF	TGTGCCAGCAGCTTCAGCGGGAGTCTGAACAATGAGCAGTTCTTC	TRBV11-2	few	15	TRBJ2-1	TRBD2
CASSHAQGLAYEQYF	TGTGCCAGCAGTCACGCACAGGGACTAGCCTACGAGCAGTACTTC	TRBV27	once	15	TRBJ2-7	TRBD2
CASSHTGSNQPQHF	TGCGCCAGCAGCCACACGGGGAGCAATCAGCCCCAGCATTTT	TRBV4-3	few	14	TRBJ1-5	.